Each of the 8 T cell receptor beta chains below was sequenced from the same sample in a study of blood T cells in healthy people across ages (dated by TCRdb to between 2014 and 2017). Receptors were amplified or captured by 5' RACE. Sequencing used an Illumina HiSeq 2500. A second PCR of roughly 6 to 11 cycles was run with a J-beta primer mix and a sample-barcoded 5' primer. The public reads were quality trimmed at Q25 with fastp and then assembled into clones with MiXCR by TCRdb, keeping productive beta chains. Each record represents a unique CDR3 protein, reported with the most common genes and DNA among its rows. The sample table contains approximately 960,000 distinct CDR3 sequences; only one count was recorded for 25% to 30% of them. Jointly, the top ten make up around 9.6% of the sample. This sample also appeared in a second study, on T cells of mothers and their children.

The sample comprised blood. These receptors all stem from a woman aged 40 to 50 in good health.

This clonotype was counted a few times. The gene calls are TRBV20-1 and TRBJ2-3; 10 positions agree with TRBD2. V lost 3 bases and J lost 6; bases outside the gene matches: 9. Germline lookup yields CDR1 DFQATT and CDR2 SNEGSKA (reference sequence). This CDR3 comprises 15 residues. The CDR3 region is CSARPAAGGTDTQYF. In DNA, the CDR3 is TGCAGTGCTAGGCCCGCAGCGGGGGGGACGGATACGCAGTATTTT.

This clonotype was seen many times. This sequence joins TRBV7-2 and TRBJ2-3; D gene uncertain. Germline lookup yields CDR1 SGHTA and CDR2 FQGNSA. CDR3 size: 14 residues. V was trimmed by 5 bases and J by 3 bases, leaving 12 bases between them. CDR3 sequence: CASSLGLGTDTQYF. The CDR3 DNA follows: TGTGCCAGCAGCCTCGGATTGGGAACAGATACGCAGTATTTT. Drawing the rest from reference TRBV7-2 and TRBJ2-3, the complete variable domain is GAGVSQSPSNKVTEKGKDVELRCDPISGHTALYWYRQSLGQGLEFLIYFQGNSAPDKSGLPSDRFSAERTGGSVSTLTIQRTQQEDSAVYLCASSLGLGTDTQYFGPGTRLTVL.

The chain is built from TRBV9 and TRBJ1-2; no definite D call. V shed 0 bases and J shed 5 bases, with 8 bases lying between them. The germline gives CDR1 SGDLS, CDR2 YYNGEE. The CDR3 runs 13 residues. CDR3 in DNA: TGTGCCAGCAGCGTAGAATGGGGATATGGCTACACCTTC. Amino acid sequence: CASSVEWGYGYTF.

The chain employs TRBV7-3 and TRBJ1-6, with TRBD1 matching 7 bases. CDR3 length equals 15 residues. The germline V gene has CDR1 SGHTA and CDR2 FQGTGA. The V and J ends lost 4 bases and 0 bases, in that order; junction bases with no gene match: 0. The CDR3 here is CASSWDSSYNSPLHF. CDR3 coding DNA: TGTGCCAGCAGCTGGGACAGCTCCTATAATTCACCCCTCCACTTT.

This chain connects TRBV5-1 to TRBJ1-2, with unresolved D. Germline CDR1 and CDR2: SGHRS and YFSETQ. This CDR3 contains 13 residues. V shed 0 bases and J shed 8 bases, with 11 bases lying between them. The CDR3, as DNA: TGCGCCAGCAGCTTGGGGGGTGACGGAGGCTACACCTTC. It codes for CASSLGGDGGYTF.

The rearrangement links TRBV2 to TRBJ1-5, with D possibly being TRBD1 (5 bases). The CDR3 is 18 residues long. Germline loops: CDR1 SNHLY, CDR2 FYNNEI. Trimming stripped 8 bases from V and 2 bases from J, with 25 bases between. This CDR3 is CASWSPFPGLGGNQPQHF. CDR3 sequence (DNA): TGTGCCAGCTGGTCCCCCTTTCCGGGTCTGGGGGGCAATCAGCCCCAGCATTTT.

Remarks on this clonotype: It may be a read error: a sequence one base away is much more abundant. This chain connects TRBV20-1 to TRBJ2-1, with TRBD2 matching over 8 bases. V shed 6 bases and J 10 bases; nucleotides not matched to a gene: 17. The CDR3 extends over 15 amino acids. Germline CDR1 DFQATT, CDR2 SNEGSKA (reference sequence). This CDR3 is CSAEWPGGIFGEQFF. CDR3 DNA sequence: TGCAGTGCCGAATGGCCGGGGGGGATTTTCGGCGAGCAGTTCTTC.

The J gene is TRBJ1-6, the V gene TRBV27, with D unresolved. Per the germline V gene, CDR1 is MNHEY and CDR2 is SMNVEV (reference sequence). The length of the CDR3 is 13 residues. The V end was cut by 3 bases, the J end by 10 bases, with 10 bases between. This CDR3 reads CASSFDHRSPLHF. CDR3 nucleotide sequence: TGTGCCAGCAGTTTCGATCACAGATCACCCCTCCACTTT.